This is a list of T cell receptor beta chains from one sample in a study of Tregs in tolerant kidney transplant recipients. The protocol was immunoSEQ multiplex PCR, while the TCRdb copy is restricted to in-frame clones and leaves out a portion. The data contain approximately 98,000 clones, 90% of them seen just once; the ten biggest clones take up roughly 0.35%. Sequenced material: CD4+ T cells from blood, taken before the transplant. The source of these receptors is a human donor who received a combined kidney and bone marrow transplant. Each CDR3 is given with its conserved first and last residue. The order of the fields is V gene, D gene, clone size, CDR3 length, J gene, CDR3 protein, CDR3 DNA. A D gene is named only where the DNA matches it firmly. Clone size, where shown, is once, few, many, or a class for clones that have expanded.

>TRBV2|TRBD1|-|14|TRBJ2-7
CASNPTGAVIEQYF
TGTGCCAGCAATCCGACAGGGGCCGTGATCGAGCAGTACTTC
>TRBV11-2|-|-|14|TRBJ2-3
CASSLVDPGDTQYF
TGTGCCAGCAGCTTAGTTGACCCCGGGGATACGCAGTATTTT
>TRBV6-5|-|-|13|TRBJ2-7
CASRADISYEQYF
TGTGCCAGCAGGGCGGACATCTCCTACGAGCAGTACTTC
>TRBV2|-|few|13|TRBJ1-6
CASRGVQGSPLHF
TGTGCCAGCAGGGGGGTACAGGGTTCACCCCTCCACTTT
>TRBV9|TRBD1|-|13|TRBJ2-7
CASSVGTGGEQYF
TGTGCCAGCAGCGTGGGGACAGGCGGCGAGCAGTACTTC
>TRBV28|TRBD2|-|17|TRBJ2-2
CASSLAGAGGYGGELFF
TGTGCCAGCAGTTTGGCCGGGGCGGGAGGGTACGGCGGGGAGCTGTTTTTT
>TRBV7-2|-|-|17|TRBJ1-5
CASSLAEPRISNQPQHF
TGTGCCAGCAGCTTAGCGGAACCGCGGATCAGCAATCAGCCCCAGCATTTT
>TRBV10-3|-|few|13|TRBJ2-2
CAINAENTGELFF
TGTGCCATCAATGCAGAGAACACCGGGGAGCTGTTTTTT
>TRBV2|-|once|13|TRBJ1-2
CASGSERVGGYTF
TGTGCCAGCGGATCCGAACGGGTTGGGGGCTACACCTTC
>TRBV5-3|-|once|14|TRBJ1-5
CARSFSNPNQPQHF
TGTGCCAGAAGCTTCAGTAACCCAAATCAGCCCCAGCATTTT
>TRBV6-4|-|-|13|TRBJ1-1
CASSADRNTEAFF
TGTGCCAGCAGCGCGGACAGGAACACTGAAGCTTTCTTT
>TRBV7-9|-|-|13|TRBJ1-1
CASSLGTATEAFF
TGTGCCAGCAGCTTAGGGACAGCCACTGAAGCTTTCTTT
>TRBV5-4|-|-|14|TRBJ1-1
CASSPETGGTEAFF
TGTGCCAGCAGCCCTGAGACCGGCGGCACTGAAGCTTTCTTT
>TRBV6-6|TRBD1|-|13|TRBJ1-4
CASKLDRAEKLFF
TGTGCCAGCAAATTAGACAGGGCTGAAAAACTGTTTTTT
>TRBV6-5|TRBD2|-|15|TRBJ2-1
CASSWTSGDYNEQFF
TGTGCCAGCAGCTGGACTAGCGGGGATTACAATGAGCAGTTCTTC
>TRBV28|TRBD1|-|13|TRBJ1-1
CASSRPGTGEAFF
TGTGCCAGCAGTCGTCCCGGGACAGGGGAAGCTTTCTTT
>TRBV30|TRBD2|-|15|TRBJ2-1
CAWSKLLAGGNEQFF
TGTGCCTGGAGCAAACTGCTAGCGGGAGGCAATGAGCAGTTCTTC
>TRBV16|-|-|14|TRBJ1-5
CASSQLSGDQPQHF
TGTGCCAGCAGCCAACTTTCGGGGGATCAGCCCCAGCATTTT
>TRBV10-2|-|-|15|TRBJ1-5
CASSEVWGGVQPQHF
TGCGCCAGCAGTGAGGTCTGGGGGGGCGTTCAGCCCCAGCATTTT
>TRBV11-3|-|-|13|TRBJ2-2
CAVQNPNTGELFF
TGTGCCGTACAAAACCCAAACACCGGGGAGCTGTTTTTT
>TRBV18|-|-|13|TRBJ1-1
CASSPQANTEAFF
TGTGCCAGCTCACCACAAGCGAACACTGAAGCTTTCTTT
>TRBV4-1|-|-|18|TRBJ2-2
CASSQEGRRKGDIGELFF
TGCGCCAGCAGCCAAGAAGGGCGGAGAAAGGGGGACATCGGGGAGCTGTTTTTT
>TRBV23-1|-|-|14|TRBJ2-4
CASSQGTYKNIQYF
TGCGCCAGCAGTCAAGGGACTTACAAAAACATTCAGTACTTC
>TRBV20-1|-|few|11|TRBJ2-2
CSAPSAGELFF
TGCAGTGCCCCCAGTGCCGGGGAGCTGTTTTTT
>TRBV7-9|-|-|14|TRBJ2-7
CASSLALPGYEQYF
TGTGCCAGCAGCTTAGCCCTCCCGGGCTACGAGCAGTACTTC
>TRBV7-6|TRBD2|-|20|TRBJ2-1
CASSLVAAGTSGITYNEQFF
TGTGCCAGCAGCTTAGTCGCGGCGGGGACTAGCGGGATTACCTACAATGAGCAGTTCTTC
>TRBV6-5|TRBD2|-|13|TRBJ2-7
CASSETSGYEQYF
TGTGCCAGCAGTGAGACTAGCGGCTACGAGCAGTACTTC
>TRBV15|-|-|14|TRBJ2-3
CATSIRTESDTQYF
TGTGCCACCAGCATTAGGACAGAATCAGATACGCAGTATTTT
>TRBV11-3|-|-|13|TRBJ2-2
CASSLTVGGKLFF
TGTGCCAGCAGCTTAACAGTAGGAGGGAAGCTGTTTTTT
>TRBV19|-|-|13|TRBJ2-7
CASSMSGSYEQYF
TGTGCCAGTAGTATGTCCGGCTCCTACGAGCAGTACTTC
>TRBV2|TRBD1|-|16|TRBJ2-2
CASSDSRTGNTGELFF
TGTGCCAGCAGTGATTCGAGGACAGGCAACACCGGGGAGCTGTTTTTT
>TRBV29-1|TRBD2|-|15|TRBJ2-5
CSVEGPSGGGETQYF
TGCAGCGTTGAGGGGCCGTCCGGCGGGGGGGAGACCCAGTACTTC
>TRBV28|TRBD2|-|14|TRBJ2-7
CASTGASGTNEQYF
TGTGCCAGCACGGGGGCTAGCGGGACGAACGAGCAGTACTTC
>TRBV28|-|-|17|TRBJ2-3
CASSLAGGGTSTDTQYF
TGTGCCAGCAGTTTAGCGGGTGGGGGGACTAGCACAGATACGCAGTATTTT
>TRBV29-1|TRBD1|-|17|TRBJ2-6
CSVEDGRGPSGANVLTF
TGCAGCGTTGAAGATGGCAGGGGGCCCTCTGGGGCCAACGTCCTGACTTTC
>TRBV11-2|-|-|13|TRBJ1-1
CASSLDRNTEAFF
TGTGCCAGCAGCTTAGACAGGAACACTGAAGCTTTCTTT
>TRBV7-8|-|-|15|TRBJ2-7
CASQKVRDNSYEQYF
TGTGCCAGCCAAAAGGTCAGGGATAACTCCTACGAGCAGTACTTC
>TRBV10-1|-|-|14|TRBJ2-3
CASSESLATDTQYF
TGCGCCAGCAGTGAGTCACTTGCAACAGATACGCAGTATTTT
>TRBV5-6|-|-|12|TRBJ2-3
CASSPPAGTQYF
TGTGCCAGCAGCCCCCCCGCGGGTACGCAGTATTTT
>TRBV2|-|-|14|TRBJ1-5
CASSENRFSQPQHF
TGTGCCAGCAGTGAAAACAGGTTCAGTCAGCCCCAGCATTTT
>TRBV9|-|once|13|TRBJ2-1
CASSVAVHNEQFF
TGTGCCAGCAGCGTAGCAGTCCACAATGAGCAGTTCTTC
>TRBV5-1|-|-|14|TRBJ2-1
CASSPYDFYNEQFF
TGCGCCAGCAGCCCGTATGACTTCTACAATGAGCAGTTCTTC
>TRBV28|-|-|13|TRBJ1-1
CASSFEVDTEAFF
TGTGCCAGCAGTTTTGAGGTGGACACTGAAGCTTTCTTT
>TRBV6-5|TRBD1|few|15|TRBJ1-6
CASSYWRQGNSPLHF
TGTGCCAGCAGTTACTGGCGACAGGGGAATTCACCCCTCCACTTT
>TRBV27|-|-|14|TRBJ2-7
CASSSPQGSYEQYF
TGTGCCAGCAGTTCTCCGCAGGGGTCCTACGAGCAGTACTTC
>TRBV5-4|-|-|14|TRBJ1-3
CASSPGGSGNTIYF
TGTGCCAGCAGCCCCGGAGGGTCCGGAAACACCATATATTTT
>TRBV6-5|-|-|12|TRBJ1-1
CASSQGNTEAFF
TGTGCCAGCAGTCAGGGGAACACTGAAGCTTTCTTT
>TRBV5-1|TRBD1|once|14|TRBJ2-7
CATSRGTVNYEQYF
TGCGCCACCTCGAGGGGGACAGTTAACTACGAGCAGTACTTC